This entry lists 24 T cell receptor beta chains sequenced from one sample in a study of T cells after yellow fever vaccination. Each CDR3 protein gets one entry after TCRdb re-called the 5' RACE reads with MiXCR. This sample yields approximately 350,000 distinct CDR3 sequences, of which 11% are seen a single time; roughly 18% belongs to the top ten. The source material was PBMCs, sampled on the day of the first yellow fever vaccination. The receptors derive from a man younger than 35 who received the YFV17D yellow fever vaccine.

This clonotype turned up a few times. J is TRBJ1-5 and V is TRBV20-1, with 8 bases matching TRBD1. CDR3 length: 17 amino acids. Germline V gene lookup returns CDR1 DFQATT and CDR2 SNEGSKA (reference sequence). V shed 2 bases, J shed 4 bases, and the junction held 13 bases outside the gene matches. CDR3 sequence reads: CSARTPELRQGNQPQHF. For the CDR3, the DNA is TGCAGTGCTAGAACCCCCGAACTTCGACAGGGGAATCAGCCCCAGCATTTT.

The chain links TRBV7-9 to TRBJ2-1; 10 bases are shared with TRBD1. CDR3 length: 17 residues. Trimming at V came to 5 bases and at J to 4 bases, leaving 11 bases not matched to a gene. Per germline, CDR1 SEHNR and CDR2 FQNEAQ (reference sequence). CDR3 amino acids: CASSPGQGEYPYNEQFF. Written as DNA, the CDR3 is TGTGCCAGCAGCCCCGGACAGGGGGAGTATCCATACAATGAGCAGTTCTTC.

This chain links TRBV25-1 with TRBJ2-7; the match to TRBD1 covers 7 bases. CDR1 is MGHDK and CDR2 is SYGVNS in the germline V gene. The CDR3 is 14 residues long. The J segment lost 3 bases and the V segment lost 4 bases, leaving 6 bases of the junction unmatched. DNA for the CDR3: TGTGCCAGCAGTGGGCAACAGGGGATCTACGAGCAGTACTTC. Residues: CASSGQQGIYEQYF.

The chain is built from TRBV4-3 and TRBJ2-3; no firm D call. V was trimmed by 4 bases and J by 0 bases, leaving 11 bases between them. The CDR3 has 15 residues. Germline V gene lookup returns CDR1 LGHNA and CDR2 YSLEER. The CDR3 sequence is CASSPRPTSTDTQYF. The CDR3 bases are TGCGCCAGCAGCCCGCGACCCACGAGCACAGATACGCAGTATTTT.

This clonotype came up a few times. The CDR3: CASSPGRDYEQYV. The CDR3 nucleotides read TGTGCCAGCAGCCCTGGCAGGGACTACGAGCAGTACGTC. The rearrangement joins TRBV6-1 to TRBJ2-7, with D possibly TRBD1 on 5 matching bases. Germline CDR1 and CDR2: MNHNS and SASEGT. The V and J ends lost 6 bases and 3 bases respectively, with 12 bases between them. This CDR3 comprises 13 residues.

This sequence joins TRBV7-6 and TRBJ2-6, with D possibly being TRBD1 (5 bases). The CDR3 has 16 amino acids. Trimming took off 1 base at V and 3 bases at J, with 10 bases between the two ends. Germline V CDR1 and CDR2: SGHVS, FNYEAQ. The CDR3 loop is CASSLEGAYGANVLTF. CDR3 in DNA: TGTGCCAGCAGCTTAGAAGGGGCTTATGGGGCCAACGTCCTGACTTTC.

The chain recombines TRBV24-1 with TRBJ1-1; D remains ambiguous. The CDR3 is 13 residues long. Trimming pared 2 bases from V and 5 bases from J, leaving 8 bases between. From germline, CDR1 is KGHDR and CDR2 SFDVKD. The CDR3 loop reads CATSDWLGTEAFF. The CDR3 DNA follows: TGTGCCACCAGTGATTGGTTGGGGACTGAAGCTTTCTTT.

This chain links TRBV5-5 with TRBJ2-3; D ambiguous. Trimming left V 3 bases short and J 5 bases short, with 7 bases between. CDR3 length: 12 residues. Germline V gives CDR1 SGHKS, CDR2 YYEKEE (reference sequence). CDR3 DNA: TGTGCCAGCAGCTCGGACGAAGATACGCAGTATTTT. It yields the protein CASSSDEDTQYF.

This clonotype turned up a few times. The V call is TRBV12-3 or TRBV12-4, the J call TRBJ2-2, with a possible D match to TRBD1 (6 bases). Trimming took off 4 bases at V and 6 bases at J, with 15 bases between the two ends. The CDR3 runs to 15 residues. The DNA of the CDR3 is TGTGCCAGCAGTTATGGACAGAGGCTGGCCGGGGAGCTGTTTTTT. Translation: CASSYGQRLAGELFF.

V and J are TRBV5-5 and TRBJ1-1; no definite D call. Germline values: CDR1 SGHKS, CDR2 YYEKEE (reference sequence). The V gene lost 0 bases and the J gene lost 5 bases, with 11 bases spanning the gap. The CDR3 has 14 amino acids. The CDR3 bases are TGTGCCAGCAGCTTGGCGGATCTGGGGACTGAAGCTTTCTTT. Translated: CASSLADLGTEAFF.

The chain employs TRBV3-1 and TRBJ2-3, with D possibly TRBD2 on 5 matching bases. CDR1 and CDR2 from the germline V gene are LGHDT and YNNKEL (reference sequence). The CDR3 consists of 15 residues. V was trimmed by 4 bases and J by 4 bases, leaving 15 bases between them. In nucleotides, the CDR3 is TGTGCCAGCAGCCCACGGGAACGGTTGGCAGATACGCAGTATTTT. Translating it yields CASSPRERLADTQYF.

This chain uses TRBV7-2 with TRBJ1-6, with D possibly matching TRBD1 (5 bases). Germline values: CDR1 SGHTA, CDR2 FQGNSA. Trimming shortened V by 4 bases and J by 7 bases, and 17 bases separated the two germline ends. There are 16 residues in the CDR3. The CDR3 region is CASSYGGSVRNSPLHF. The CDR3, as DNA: TGTGCCAGCAGCTACGGGGGGTCGGTCAGAAATTCACCCCTCCACTTT.

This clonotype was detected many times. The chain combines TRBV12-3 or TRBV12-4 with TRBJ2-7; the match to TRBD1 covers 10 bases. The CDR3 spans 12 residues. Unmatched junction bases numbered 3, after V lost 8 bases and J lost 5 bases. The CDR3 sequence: CASGDRGHEQYF. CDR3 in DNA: TGTGCCAGCGGGGACAGGGGACACGAGCAGTACTTC.

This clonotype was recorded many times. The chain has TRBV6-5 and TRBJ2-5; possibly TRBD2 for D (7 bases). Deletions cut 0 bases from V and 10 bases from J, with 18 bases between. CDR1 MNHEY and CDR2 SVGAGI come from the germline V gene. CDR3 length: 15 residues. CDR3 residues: CASSYSIGGREGQYF. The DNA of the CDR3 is TGTGCCAGCAGTTACTCAATCGGGGGCAGGGAGGGCCAGTACTTC.

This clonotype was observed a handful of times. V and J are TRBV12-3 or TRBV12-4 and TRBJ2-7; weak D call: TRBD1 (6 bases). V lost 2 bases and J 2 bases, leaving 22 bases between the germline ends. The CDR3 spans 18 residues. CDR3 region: CASSLHAGDLVYTYEQYF. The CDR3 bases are TGTGCCAGCAGTTTACACGCAGGGGACCTGGTCTACACCTACGAGCAGTACTTC.

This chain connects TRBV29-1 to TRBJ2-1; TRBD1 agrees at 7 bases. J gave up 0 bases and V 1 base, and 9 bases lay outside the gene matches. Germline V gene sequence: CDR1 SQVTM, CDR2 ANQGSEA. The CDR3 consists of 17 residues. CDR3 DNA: TGCAGCGTTGAAGGGCTCCGGGACAGAGGCTCCTACAATGAGCAGTTCTTC. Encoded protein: CSVEGLRDRGSYNEQFF.

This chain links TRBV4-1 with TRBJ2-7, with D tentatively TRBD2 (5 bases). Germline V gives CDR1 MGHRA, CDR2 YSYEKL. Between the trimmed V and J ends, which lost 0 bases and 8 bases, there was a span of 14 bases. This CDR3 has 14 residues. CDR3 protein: CASSQDVGVIQQYF. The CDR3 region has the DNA TGCGCCAGCAGCCAAGATGTCGGGGTTATTCAGCAGTACTTC.

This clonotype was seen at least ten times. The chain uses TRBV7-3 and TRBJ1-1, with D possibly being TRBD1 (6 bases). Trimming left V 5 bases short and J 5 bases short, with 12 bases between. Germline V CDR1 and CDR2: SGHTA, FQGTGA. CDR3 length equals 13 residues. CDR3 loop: CASSQGHQTEAFF. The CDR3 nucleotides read TGTGCCAGCAGCCAGGGACATCAGACTGAAGCTTTCTTT.

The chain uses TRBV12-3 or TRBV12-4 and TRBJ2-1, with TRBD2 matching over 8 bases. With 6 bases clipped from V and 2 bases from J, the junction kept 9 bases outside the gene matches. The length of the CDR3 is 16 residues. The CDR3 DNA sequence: TGTGCCAGCAGCCCAGCCGCGGGGGGCGCCTACAATGAGCAGTTCTTC. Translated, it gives CASSPAAGGAYNEQFF.

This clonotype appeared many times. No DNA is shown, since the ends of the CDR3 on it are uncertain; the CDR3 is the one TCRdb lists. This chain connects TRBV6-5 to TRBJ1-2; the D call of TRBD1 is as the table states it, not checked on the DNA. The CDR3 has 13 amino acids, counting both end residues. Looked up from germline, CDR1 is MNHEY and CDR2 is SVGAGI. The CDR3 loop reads CASSSSRAQGYTF.

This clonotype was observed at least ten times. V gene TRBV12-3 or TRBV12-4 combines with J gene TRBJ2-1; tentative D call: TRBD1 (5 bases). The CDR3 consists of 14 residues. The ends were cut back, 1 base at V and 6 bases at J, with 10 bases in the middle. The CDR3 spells CASSLDRQLNEQFF. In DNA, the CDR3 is TGTGCCAGCAGTTTAGACAGGCAGCTCAATGAGCAGTTCTTC.

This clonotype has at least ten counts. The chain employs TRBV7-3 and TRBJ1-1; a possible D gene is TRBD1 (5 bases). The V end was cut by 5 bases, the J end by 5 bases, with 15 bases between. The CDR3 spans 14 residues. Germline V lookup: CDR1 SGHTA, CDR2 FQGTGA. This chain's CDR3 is CASSPWGSGTEAFF. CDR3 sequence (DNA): TGTGCCAGCAGCCCTTGGGGATCAGGGACTGAAGCTTTCTTT.

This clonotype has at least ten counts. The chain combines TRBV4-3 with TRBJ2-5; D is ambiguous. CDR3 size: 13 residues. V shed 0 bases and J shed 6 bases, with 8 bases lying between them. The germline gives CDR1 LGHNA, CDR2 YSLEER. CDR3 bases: TGCGCCAGCAGCCAAGAGGTATTCCAGACCCAGTACTTC. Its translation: CASSQEVFQTQYF.

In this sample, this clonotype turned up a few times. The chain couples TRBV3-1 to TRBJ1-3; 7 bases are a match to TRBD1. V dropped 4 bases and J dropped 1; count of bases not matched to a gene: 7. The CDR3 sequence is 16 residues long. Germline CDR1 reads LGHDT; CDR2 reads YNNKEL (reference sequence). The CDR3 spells CASSPSGTESGNTIYF. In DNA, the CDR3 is TGTGCCAGCAGCCCCTCCGGGACAGAATCTGGAAACACCATATATTTT.